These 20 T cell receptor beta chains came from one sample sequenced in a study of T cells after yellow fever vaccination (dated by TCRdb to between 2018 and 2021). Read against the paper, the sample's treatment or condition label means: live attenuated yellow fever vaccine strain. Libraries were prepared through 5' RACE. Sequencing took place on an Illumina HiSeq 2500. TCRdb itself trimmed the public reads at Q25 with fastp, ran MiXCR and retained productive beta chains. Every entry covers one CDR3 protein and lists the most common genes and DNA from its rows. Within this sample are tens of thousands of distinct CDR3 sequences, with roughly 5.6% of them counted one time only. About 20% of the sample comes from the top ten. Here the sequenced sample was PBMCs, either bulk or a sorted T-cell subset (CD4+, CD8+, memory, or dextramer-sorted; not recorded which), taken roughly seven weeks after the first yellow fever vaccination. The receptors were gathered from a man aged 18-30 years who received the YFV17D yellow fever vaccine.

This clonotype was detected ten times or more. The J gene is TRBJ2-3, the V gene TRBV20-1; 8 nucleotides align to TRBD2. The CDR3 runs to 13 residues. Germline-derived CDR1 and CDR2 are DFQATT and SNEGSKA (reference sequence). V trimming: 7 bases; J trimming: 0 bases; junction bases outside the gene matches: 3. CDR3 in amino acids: CSGIAGSTDTQYF. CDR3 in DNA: TGCAGTGGTATAGCGGGGAGCACAGATACGCAGTATTTT.

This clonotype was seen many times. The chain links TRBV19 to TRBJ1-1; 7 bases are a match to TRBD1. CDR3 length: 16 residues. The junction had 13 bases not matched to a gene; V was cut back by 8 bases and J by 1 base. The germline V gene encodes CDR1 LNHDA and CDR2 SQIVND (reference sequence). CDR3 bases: TGTGCCAGTCGCAACCCACTGGGACAGACGAACACTGAAGCTTTCTTT. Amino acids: CASRNPLGQTNTEAFF. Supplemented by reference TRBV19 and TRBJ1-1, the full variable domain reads DGGITQSPKYLFRKEGQNVTLSCEQNLNHDAMYWYRQDPGQGLRLIYYSQIVNDFQKGDIAEGYSVSREKKESFPLTVTSAQKNPTAFYLCASRNPLGQTNTEAFFGQGTRLTVV.

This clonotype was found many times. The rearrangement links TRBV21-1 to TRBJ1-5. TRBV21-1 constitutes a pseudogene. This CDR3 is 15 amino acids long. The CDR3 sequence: CASSSRPRGNQPQHF. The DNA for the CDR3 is TGTGCCAGCAGCAGCCGGCCGCGGGGTAATCAGCCCCAGCATTTT.

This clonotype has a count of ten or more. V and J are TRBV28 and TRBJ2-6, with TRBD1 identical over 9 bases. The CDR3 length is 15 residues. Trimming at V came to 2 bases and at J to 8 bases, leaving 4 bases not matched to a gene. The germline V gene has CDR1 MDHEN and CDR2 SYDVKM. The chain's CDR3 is CASSLGDRETNVLTF. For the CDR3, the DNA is TGTGCCAGCAGTTTAGGGGACAGGGAGACCAACGTCCTGACTTTC.

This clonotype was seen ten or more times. The CDR3 nucleotides read TGCGCCAGCAGCTTGCAGAGCTCCTACAATGAGCAGTTCTTC. It yields the protein CASSLQSSYNEQFF. The V call is TRBV5-1, the J call TRBJ2-1; D not certain. Trimming cost V 1 base and J 0 bases, with 5 bases left between them. Germline-derived CDR1 and CDR2 are SGHRS and YFSETQ. The CDR3 spans 14 residues.

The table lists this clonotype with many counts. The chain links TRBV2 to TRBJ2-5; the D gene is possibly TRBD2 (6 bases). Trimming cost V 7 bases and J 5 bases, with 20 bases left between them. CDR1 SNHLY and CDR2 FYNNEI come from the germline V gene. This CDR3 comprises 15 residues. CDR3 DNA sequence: TGTGCCAGCACCCGGGACTCCGGTGGGTCCGAGACCCAGTACTTC. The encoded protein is CASTRDSGGSETQYF. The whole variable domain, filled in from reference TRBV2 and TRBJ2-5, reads EPEVTQTPSHQVTQMGQEVILRCVPISNHLYFYWYRQILGQKVEFLVSFYNNEISEKSEIFDDQFSVERPDGSNFTLKIRSTKLEDSAMYFCASTRDSGGSETQYFGPGTRLLVL.

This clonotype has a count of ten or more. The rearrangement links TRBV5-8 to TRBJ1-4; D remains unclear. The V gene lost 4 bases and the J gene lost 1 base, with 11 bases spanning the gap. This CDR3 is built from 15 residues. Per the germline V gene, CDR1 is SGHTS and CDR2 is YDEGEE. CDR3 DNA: TGTGCCAGCAGCGAAGGAGTTCTAACTAATGAAAAACTGTTTTTT. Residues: CASSEGVLTNEKLFF.

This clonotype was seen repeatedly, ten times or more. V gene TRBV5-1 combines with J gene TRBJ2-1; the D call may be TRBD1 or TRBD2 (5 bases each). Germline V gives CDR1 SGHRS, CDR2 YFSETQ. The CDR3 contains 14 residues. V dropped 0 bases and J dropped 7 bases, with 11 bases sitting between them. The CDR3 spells CASSLAGTWNEQFF. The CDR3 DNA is TGCGCCAGCAGCTTGGCGGGGACGTGGAATGAGCAGTTCTTC.

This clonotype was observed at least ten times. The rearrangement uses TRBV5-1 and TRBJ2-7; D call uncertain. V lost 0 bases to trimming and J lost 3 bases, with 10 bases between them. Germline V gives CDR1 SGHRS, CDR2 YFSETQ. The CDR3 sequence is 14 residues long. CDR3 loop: CASSLGPPVYEQYF. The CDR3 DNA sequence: TGCGCCAGCAGCTTGGGTCCACCCGTCTACGAGCAGTACTTC.

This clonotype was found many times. CDR3 amino acids: CASSSQALGGDTQYF. The CDR3 coding sequence is TGTGCCAGCAGCTCGCAGGCGCTGGGGGGAGATACGCAGTATTTT. The chain couples TRBV7-8 to TRBJ2-3; D may be TRBD2 (6 bases). Trimming cost V 4 bases and J 5 bases, with 16 bases left between them. The length of the CDR3 is 15 residues. Germline V gene data show CDR1 as SGHVS and CDR2 as FQNEAQ.

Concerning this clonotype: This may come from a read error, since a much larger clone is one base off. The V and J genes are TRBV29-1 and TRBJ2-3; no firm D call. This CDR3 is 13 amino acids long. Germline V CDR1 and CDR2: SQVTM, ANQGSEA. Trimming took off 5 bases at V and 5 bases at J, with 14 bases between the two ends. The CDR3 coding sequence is TGCAGCGTTAAACCCGATCCGGGAGATACGCAGTATTTT. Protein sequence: CSVKPDPGDTQYF.

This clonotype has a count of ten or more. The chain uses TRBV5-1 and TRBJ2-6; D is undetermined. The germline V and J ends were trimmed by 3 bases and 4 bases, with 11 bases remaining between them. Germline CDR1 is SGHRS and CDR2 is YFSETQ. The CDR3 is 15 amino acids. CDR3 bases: TGCGCCAGCAGCTGGGGTCCCACGGGGGCCAACGTCCTGACTTTC. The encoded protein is CASSWGPTGANVLTF.

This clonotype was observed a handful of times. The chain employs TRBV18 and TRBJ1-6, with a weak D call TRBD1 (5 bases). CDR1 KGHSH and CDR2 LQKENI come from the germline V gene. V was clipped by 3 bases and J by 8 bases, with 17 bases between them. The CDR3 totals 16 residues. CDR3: CASSPEGRVFDSPLHF. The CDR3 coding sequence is TGTGCCAGCTCACCGGAGGGACGGGTGTTCGATTCACCCCTCCACTTT. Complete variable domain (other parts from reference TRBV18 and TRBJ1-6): NAGVMQNPRHLVRRRGQEARLRCSPMKGHSHVYWYRQLPEEGLKFMVYLQKENIIDESGMPKERFSAEFPKEGPSILRIQQVVRGDSAAYFCASSPEGRVFDSPLHFGNGTRLTVT.

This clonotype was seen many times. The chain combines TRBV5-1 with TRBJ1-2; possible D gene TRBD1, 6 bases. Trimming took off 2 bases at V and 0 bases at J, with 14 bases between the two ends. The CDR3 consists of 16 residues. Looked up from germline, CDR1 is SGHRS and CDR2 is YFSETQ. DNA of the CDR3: TGCGCCAGCAGCTTTGTTGCAGGGGAACCTAACTATGGCTACACCTTC. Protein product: CASSFVAGEPNYGYTF.

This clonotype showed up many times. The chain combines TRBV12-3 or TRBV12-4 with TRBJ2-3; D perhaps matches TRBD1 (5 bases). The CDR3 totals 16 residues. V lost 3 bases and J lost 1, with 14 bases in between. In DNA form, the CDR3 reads TGTGCCAGCAGTTTCCTAGTAGGACACGGCACAGATACGCAGTATTTT. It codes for CASSFLVGHGTDTQYF.

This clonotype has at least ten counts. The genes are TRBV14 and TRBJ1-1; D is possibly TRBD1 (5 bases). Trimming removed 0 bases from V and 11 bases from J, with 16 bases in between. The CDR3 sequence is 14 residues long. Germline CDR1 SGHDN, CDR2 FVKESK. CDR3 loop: CASSQERPPREAFF. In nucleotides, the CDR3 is TGTGCCAGCAGCCAAGAAAGGCCCCCCAGGGAGGCTTTCTTT.

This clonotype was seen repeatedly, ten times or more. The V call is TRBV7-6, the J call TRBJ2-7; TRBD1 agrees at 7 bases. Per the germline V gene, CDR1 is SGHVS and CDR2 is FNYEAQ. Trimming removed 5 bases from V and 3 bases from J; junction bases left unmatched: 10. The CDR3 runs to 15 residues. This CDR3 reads CASSRNLGTDYEQYF. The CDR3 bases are TGTGCCAGCAGCCGTAATCTCGGGACAGACTACGAGCAGTACTTC.

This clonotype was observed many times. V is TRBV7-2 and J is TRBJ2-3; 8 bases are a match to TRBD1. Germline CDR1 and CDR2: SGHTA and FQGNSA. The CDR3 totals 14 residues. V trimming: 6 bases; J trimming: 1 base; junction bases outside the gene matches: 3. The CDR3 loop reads CASRGQVGTDTQYF. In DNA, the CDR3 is TGTGCCAGCAGGGGACAGGTGGGCACAGATACGCAGTATTTT.

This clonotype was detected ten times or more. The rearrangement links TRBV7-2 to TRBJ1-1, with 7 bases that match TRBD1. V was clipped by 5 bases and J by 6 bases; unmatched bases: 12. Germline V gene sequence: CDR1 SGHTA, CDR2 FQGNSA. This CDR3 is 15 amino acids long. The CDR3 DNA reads TGTGCCAGCAGCCCTTATACCGGGACAGATTCTGAAGCTTTCTTT. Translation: CASSPYTGTDSEAFF.

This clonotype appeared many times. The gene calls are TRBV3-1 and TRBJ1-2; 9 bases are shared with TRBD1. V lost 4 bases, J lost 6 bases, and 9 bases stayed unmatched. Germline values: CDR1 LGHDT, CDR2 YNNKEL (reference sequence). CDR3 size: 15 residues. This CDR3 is CASSPPRTGADGYTF. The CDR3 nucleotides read TGTGCCAGCAGCCCACCCAGGACAGGGGCGGATGGCTACACCTTC.